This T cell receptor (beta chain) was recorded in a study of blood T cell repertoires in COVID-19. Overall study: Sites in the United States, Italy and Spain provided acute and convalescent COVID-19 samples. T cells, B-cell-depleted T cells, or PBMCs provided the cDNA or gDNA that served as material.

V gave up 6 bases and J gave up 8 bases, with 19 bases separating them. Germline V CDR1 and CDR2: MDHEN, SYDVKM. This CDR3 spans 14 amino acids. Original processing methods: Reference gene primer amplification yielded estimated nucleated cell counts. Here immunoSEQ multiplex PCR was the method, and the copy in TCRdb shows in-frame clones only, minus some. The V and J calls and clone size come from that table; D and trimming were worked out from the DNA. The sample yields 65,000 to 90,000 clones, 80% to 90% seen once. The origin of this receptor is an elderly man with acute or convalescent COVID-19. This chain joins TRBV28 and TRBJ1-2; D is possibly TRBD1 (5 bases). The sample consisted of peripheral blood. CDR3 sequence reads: CASSHPARGVGYTF. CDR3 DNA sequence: TGTGCCAGCAGCCACCCCGCCCGGGGGGTCGGCTACACCTTC.